The 20 T cell receptor beta chains below all came from one sample that was sequenced in a study of blood T cell repertoires in COVID-19. Repertoires were generated with immunoSEQ multiplex PCR, while TCRdb's copy carries only in-frame clones and drops some. The sample lists around 20,000 clones, 65% to 90% seen once, with 60% to 65% in the top ten. The material sequenced was peripheral blood. Receptors were obtained from a man older than 75 with acute or convalescent COVID-19.

The chain recombines TRBV7-2 with TRBJ1-6; TRBD1 matches 9 bases. The V segment lost 4 bases and the J segment 7 bases; nucleotides outside the gene matches: 5. CDR1 is SGHTA and CDR2 is FQGNSA in the germline V gene. The CDR3 has 15 residues. The CDR3 nucleotides are TGTGCCAGCAGCTCACAGACAGGGGGGAATTCACCCCTCCACTTT. This sequence encodes CASSSQTGGNSPLHF.

V gene TRBV7-2 combines with J gene TRBJ2-5; TRBD1 matches 7 bases. The V gene's germline CDR1 is SGHTA and CDR2 FQGNSA. The CDR3 is made up of 14 amino acids. V shed 4 bases and J 3 bases; nucleotides not matched to a gene: 5. CDR3 sequence reads: CASSSQGDKETQYF. CDR3 coding DNA: TGTGCCAGCAGCTCTCAGGGGGACAAAGAGACCCAGTACTTC. The whole variable domain, filled in from reference TRBV7-2 and TRBJ2-5, reads GAGVSQSPSNKVTEKGKDVELRCDPISGHTALYWYRQSLGQGLEFLIYFQGNSAPDKSGLPSDRFSAERTGGSVSTLTIQRTQQEDSAVYLCASSSQGDKETQYFGPGTRLLVL.

The chain recombines TRBV7-2 with TRBJ2-4; possible D gene TRBD2, 6 bases. The V gene's germline CDR1 is SGHTA and CDR2 FQGNSA. Trimming took 3 bases from V and 6 from J, leaving 18 bases between them. This CDR3 comprises 16 residues. Here the CDR3 reads CASSFGAGTVINIQYF. The CDR3 nucleotides are TGTGCCAGCAGCTTCGGAGCCGGGACTGTGATAAACATTCAGTACTTC.

The rearrangement links TRBV7-2 to TRBJ1-1; 7 bases line up with TRBD1. Germline V lookup: CDR1 SGHTA, CDR2 FQGNSA. This CDR3 is 12 amino acids long. V shed 3 bases, J shed 11 bases, and the junction held 6 bases outside the gene matches. The chain's CDR3 is CASSFHDRDAFF. The CDR3 DNA sequence: TGTGCCAGCAGCTTTCACGACAGGGATGCTTTCTTT.

The V and J genes are TRBV2 and TRBJ1-1; TRBD1 matches at 10 bases. Germline V gene lookup returns CDR1 SNHLY and CDR2 FYNNEI. The CDR3 is 14 residues long. Trimming cost V 1 base and J 6 bases; bases outside gene matches: 2. CDR3 loop: CASSEGQGASEAFF. The DNA for the CDR3 is TGTGCCAGCAGTGAAGGACAGGGGGCCTCTGAAGCTTTCTTT.

The chain uses TRBV5-4 and TRBJ2-5; a weak D match, TRBD2 (7 bases). Germline V CDR1 and CDR2: SGHNT, YYREEE (reference sequence). The V and J ends lost 0 bases and 5 bases respectively, with 11 bases between them. The CDR3 has 14 residues. CDR3 region: CASSLVAGAETQYF. The CDR3 DNA is TGTGCCAGCAGCTTGGTGGCGGGGGCGGAGACCCAGTACTTC.

The chain links TRBV29-1 to TRBJ2-7; D might be TRBD1 (6 bases). In germline, CDR1 is SQVTM, CDR2 ANQGSEA. This CDR3 is 14 amino acids long. V lost 0 bases to trimming and J lost 5 bases, with 14 bases between them. The CDR3 DNA reads as TGCAGCGTTGAAGATAGTTGGACAGCCAACGAGCAGTACTTC. Translating gives CSVEDSWTANEQYF.

This clone occurred a few times. The V gene is TRBV6-6, the J gene TRBJ1-2, with 7 bases identical to TRBD1. Germline CDR1 reads MNHNY; CDR2 reads SVGAGI (reference sequence). CDR3 length: 14 amino acids. J gave up 2 bases and V 5 bases, and 5 bases lay outside the gene matches. CDR3 sequence: CASSPETGNYGYTF. Written as DNA, the CDR3 is TGTGCCAGCAGTCCCGAGACAGGGAACTATGGCTACACCTTC.

The genes are TRBV27 and TRBJ1-1, with 7 bases aligning to TRBD1. V was pared by 5 bases and J by 8 bases, with 5 bases of the junction left unmatched. Looked up from germline, CDR1 is MNHEY and CDR2 is SMNVEV (reference sequence). CDR3 length equals 12 residues. The CDR3: CASSLRQGEAFF. The CDR3 DNA reads TGTGCCAGCAGTCTCAGACAGGGCGAAGCTTTCTTT.

The genes are TRBV28 and TRBJ1-6; 9 bases line up with TRBD1. Germline CDR1 MDHEN, CDR2 SYDVKM. The CDR3 has 15 residues. V was clipped by 6 bases and J by 9 bases; unmatched bases: 9. The CDR3 spells CASRDGTGPPSPLHF. CDR3 nucleotides: TGTGCCAGCAGGGATGGGACAGGGCCGCCTTCACCCCTCCACTTT.

This clone was detected once. The chain is built from TRBV5-1 and TRBJ1-5, with 8 bases matching TRBD1. Germline V CDR1 and CDR2: SGHRS, YFSETQ. V was clipped by 0 bases and J by 7 bases; unmatched bases: 3. The CDR3 runs 14 residues. The CDR3 loop reads CASSLGGQGQPQHF. CDR3 sequence (DNA): TGCGCCAGCAGCTTGGGAGGACAGGGACAGCCCCAGCATTTT.

The chain employs TRBV9 and TRBJ2-2; tentative D call: TRBD1 (6 bases). The V and J ends lost 4 bases and 0 bases respectively, with 13 bases between them. Germline CDR1 is SGDLS and CDR2 is YYNGEE. This CDR3 comprises 16 residues. The CDR3 region has the DNA TGTGCCAGCAGCCCCAGACAGGACGCGAACACCGGGGAGCTGTTTTTT. Translation: CASSPRQDANTGELFF.

The rearrangement joins TRBV5-6 to TRBJ1-6, with a weak D call TRBD1 (6 bases). Germline values: CDR1 SGHDT, CDR2 YYEEEE. This CDR3 comprises 13 residues. Trimming took off 4 bases at V and 14 bases at J, with 16 bases between the two ends. CDR3 DNA: TGTGCCAGCAGCCCAGGGGCGGGAGGTGCCCTCCACTTT. It yields the protein CASSPGAGGALHF.

The rearrangement links TRBV4-1 to TRBJ1-5, with 7 bases that match TRBD1. Looked up from germline, CDR1 is MGHRA and CDR2 is YSYEKL. The CDR3 is made up of 16 amino acids. Germline trimming cut 2 bases from V and 9 bases from J; bases unmatched to any gene: 13. CDR3 residues: CASSQNLGQVQGPQHF. As DNA, the CDR3 is TGCGCCAGCAGCCAAAACTTAGGACAGGTCCAGGGGCCCCAGCATTTT.

This clone turned up a few times. This chain uses TRBV6-5 with TRBJ1-3; TRBD1 is a possible D gene (5 bases). CDR3 length: 13 residues. Trimming took 5 bases from V and 8 from J, leaving 13 bases between them. Per the germline V gene, CDR1 is MNHEY and CDR2 is SVGAGI. CDR3 region: CASSTKGRDTIYF. CDR3 DNA sequence: TGTGCCAGCAGTACGAAGGGGCGCGACACCATATATTTT.

There are a few counts of this clone. The chain couples TRBV10-1 to TRBJ1-2, with no clear D. V was clipped by 0 bases and J by 4 bases, with 12 bases between them. Looked up from germline, CDR1 is WNHNN and CDR2 is SYGVQD (reference sequence). This CDR3 region has 15 residues. CDR3 sequence: CASSESKAGFYGYTF. CDR3 nucleotide sequence: TGCGCCAGCAGTGAGTCGAAGGCAGGTTTCTATGGCTACACCTTC.

This sequence joins TRBV19 and TRBJ2-2; a weak D match, TRBD1 (6 bases). V lost 5 bases and J 7 bases, leaving 17 bases between the germline ends. The CDR3 has 15 residues. CDR1 and CDR2 (germline): LNHDA, SQIVND (reference sequence). The CDR3 region has the DNA TGTGCCAGTAGTTTGGGACAAACGCCCTTCGGGGAGCTGTTTTTT. This gives the protein CASSLGQTPFGELFF.

The rearrangement joins TRBV5-1 to TRBJ2-1, with D unresolved. The CDR3 sequence is 15 residues long. Trimming took off 1 base at V and 1 base at J, with 9 bases between the two ends. Germline CDR1 SGHRS, CDR2 YFSETQ. CDR3 protein: CASSLRSGSYNEQFF. The CDR3 DNA reads TGCGCCAGCAGCTTGAGGTCCGGGTCCTACAATGAGCAGTTCTTC.

Note on this clone: This specimen includes other DNA sequences encoding the same CDR3. The rearrangement uses TRBV30 and TRBJ2-7; TRBD1 matches 9 bases. There are 12 residues in the CDR3. From germline, CDR1 is GTSNPN and CDR2 SVGIG (reference sequence). V trimming: 5 bases; J trimming: 4 bases; junction bases outside the gene matches: 3. This CDR3 reads CAWGTGTYEQYF. The DNA of the CDR3 is TGTGCCTGGGGGACAGGGACATACGAGCAGTACTTC.

V and J are TRBV3-1 (or the pseudogene TRBV3-2) and TRBJ2-1; 7 bases are a match to TRBD1. V lost 3 bases and J lost 9; bases outside the gene matches: 5. The CDR3 sequence is 13 residues long. Germline V gene data show CDR1 as LGHDT and CDR2 as YNNKEL (reference sequence). This CDR3 is CASSHPGDSEQFF. In DNA, the CDR3 is TGTGCCAGCAGCCATCCCGGGGACAGTGAGCAGTTCTTC.